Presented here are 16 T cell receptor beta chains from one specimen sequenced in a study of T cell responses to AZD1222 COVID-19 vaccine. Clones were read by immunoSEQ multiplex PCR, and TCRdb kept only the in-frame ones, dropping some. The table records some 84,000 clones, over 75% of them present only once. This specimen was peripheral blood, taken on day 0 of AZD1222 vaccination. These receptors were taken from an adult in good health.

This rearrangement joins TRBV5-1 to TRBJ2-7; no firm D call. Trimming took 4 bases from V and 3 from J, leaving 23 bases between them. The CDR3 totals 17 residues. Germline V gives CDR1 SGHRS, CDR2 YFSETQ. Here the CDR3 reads CASSAELGPNRYYEQYF. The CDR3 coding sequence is TGCGCCAGCAGCGCCGAATTAGGCCCCAATCGCTACTACGAGCAGTACTTC.

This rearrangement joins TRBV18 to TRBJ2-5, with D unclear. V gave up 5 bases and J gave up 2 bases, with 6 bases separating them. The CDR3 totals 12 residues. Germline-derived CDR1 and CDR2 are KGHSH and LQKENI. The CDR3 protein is CASSYQQETQYF. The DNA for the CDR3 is TGTGCCAGCTCATACCAACAAGAGACCCAGTACTTC.

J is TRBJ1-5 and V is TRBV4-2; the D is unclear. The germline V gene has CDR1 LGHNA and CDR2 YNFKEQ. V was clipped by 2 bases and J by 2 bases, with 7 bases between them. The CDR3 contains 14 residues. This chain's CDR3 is CASSQNGGNQPQHF. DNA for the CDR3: TGTGCCAGCAGCCAAAATGGCGGCAATCAGCCCCAGCATTTT.

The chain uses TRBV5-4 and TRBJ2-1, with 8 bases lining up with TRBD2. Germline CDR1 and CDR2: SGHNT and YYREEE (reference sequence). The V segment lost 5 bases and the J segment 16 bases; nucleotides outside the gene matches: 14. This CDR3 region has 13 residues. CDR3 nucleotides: TGTGCCAGCAGGAAGATGGACGGGACTAGGACATTCTTC. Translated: CASRKMDGTRTFF.

The CDR3 DNA sequence: TGTGCCAGCAGTTACTCTCCACGGGGAGACGCTTTCTTT. Protein: CASSYSPRGDAFF. The rearrangement links TRBV6-5 to TRBJ1-1; D uncertain. CDR3 size: 13 residues. Germline V gene data show CDR1 as MNHEY and CDR2 as SVGAGI. The ends were cut back, 0 bases at V and 11 bases at J, with 13 bases in the middle.

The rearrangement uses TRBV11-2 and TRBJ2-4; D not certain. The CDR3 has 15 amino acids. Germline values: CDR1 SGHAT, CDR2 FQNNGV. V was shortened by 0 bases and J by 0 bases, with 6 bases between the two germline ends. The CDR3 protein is CASSLDRLAKNIQYF. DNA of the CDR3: TGTGCCAGCAGCTTAGATAGGTTAGCCAAAAACATTCAGTACTTC.

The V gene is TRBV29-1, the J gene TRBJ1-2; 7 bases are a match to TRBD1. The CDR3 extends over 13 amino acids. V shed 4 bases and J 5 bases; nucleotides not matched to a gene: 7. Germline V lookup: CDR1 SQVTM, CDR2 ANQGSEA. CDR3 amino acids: CSVGDSQRYGYTF. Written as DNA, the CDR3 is TGCAGCGTTGGGGACAGTCAGAGGTATGGCTACACCTTC.

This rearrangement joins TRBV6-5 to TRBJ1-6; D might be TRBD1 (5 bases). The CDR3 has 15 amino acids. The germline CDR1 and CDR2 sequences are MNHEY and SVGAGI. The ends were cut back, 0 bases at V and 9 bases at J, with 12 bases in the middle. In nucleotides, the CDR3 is TGTGCCAGCAGTTACTCGGGGCAAAGAGGTTCACCCCTCCACTTT. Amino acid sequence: CASSYSGQRGSPLHF.

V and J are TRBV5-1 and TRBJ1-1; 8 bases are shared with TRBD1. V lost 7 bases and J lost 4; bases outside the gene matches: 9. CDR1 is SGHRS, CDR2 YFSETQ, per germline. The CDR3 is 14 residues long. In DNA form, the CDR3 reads TGCGCCAGCGCGGGCCTACAGGGGGGCACTGAAGCTTTCTTT. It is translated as CASAGLQGGTEAFF.

The CDR3, as DNA: TGTGCCAGCAGCTTGGATTGGGGGCGCAGAGAGACCCAGTACTTC. Translated: CASSLDWGRRETQYF. This chain uses TRBV5-6 with TRBJ2-5, with a tentative D call TRBD1 (6 bases). Germline CDR1 SGHDT, CDR2 YYEEEE. Trimming stripped 0 bases from V and 4 bases from J, with 13 bases between. The CDR3 totals 15 residues.

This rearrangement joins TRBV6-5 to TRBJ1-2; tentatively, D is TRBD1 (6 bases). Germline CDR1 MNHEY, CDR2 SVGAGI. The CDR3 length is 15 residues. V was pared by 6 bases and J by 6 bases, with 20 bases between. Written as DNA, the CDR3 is TGTGCCAGCAGGGGTAGGGGGACTTACCAAGATGGCTACACCTTC. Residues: CASRGRGTYQDGYTF.

In nucleotides, the CDR3 is TGTGCCTGGACCCCGGGACAGGGGTTCTATAATTCACCCCTCCACTTT. Its protein product is CAWTPGQGFYNSPLHF. The rearrangement uses TRBV30 and TRBJ1-6, with 10 bases matching TRBD1. Germline CDR1 and CDR2: GTSNPN and SVGIG (reference sequence). Trimming cost V 4 bases and J 3 bases; bases outside gene matches: 6. The CDR3 is 16 amino acids.

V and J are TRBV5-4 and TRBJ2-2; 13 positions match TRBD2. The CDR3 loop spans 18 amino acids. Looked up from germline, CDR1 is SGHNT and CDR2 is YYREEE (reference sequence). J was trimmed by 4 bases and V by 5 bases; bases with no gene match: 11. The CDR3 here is CASSPGLAGVGITGELFF. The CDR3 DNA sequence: TGTGCCAGCAGTCCAGGACTAGCGGGAGTGGGTATCACCGGGGAGCTGTTTTTT.

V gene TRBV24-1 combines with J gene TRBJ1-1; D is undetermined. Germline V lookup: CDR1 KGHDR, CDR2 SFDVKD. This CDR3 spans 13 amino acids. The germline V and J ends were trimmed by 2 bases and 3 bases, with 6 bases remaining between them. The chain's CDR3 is CATSDYEYTEAFF. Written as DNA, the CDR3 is TGTGCCACCAGTGATTACGAGTACACTGAAGCTTTCTTT.

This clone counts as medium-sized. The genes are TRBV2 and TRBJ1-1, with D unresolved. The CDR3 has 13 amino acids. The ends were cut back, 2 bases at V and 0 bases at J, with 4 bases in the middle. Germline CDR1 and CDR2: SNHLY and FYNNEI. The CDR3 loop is CASSERLNTEAFF. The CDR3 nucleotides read TGTGCCAGCAGTGAACGGCTGAACACTGAAGCTTTCTTT. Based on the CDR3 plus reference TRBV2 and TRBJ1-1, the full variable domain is EPEVTQTPSHQVTQMGQEVILRCVPISNHLYFYWYRQILGQKVEFLVSFYNNEISEKSEIFDDQFSVERPDGSNFTLKIRSTKLEDSAMYFCASSERLNTEAFFGQGTRLTVV.

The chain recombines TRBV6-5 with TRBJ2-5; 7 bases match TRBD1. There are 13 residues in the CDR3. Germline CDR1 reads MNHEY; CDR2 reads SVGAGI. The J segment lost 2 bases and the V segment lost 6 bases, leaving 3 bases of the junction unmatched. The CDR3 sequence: CASRGTVQETQYF. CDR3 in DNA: TGTGCCAGCAGGGGGACAGTACAAGAGACCCAGTACTTC.